This TCR beta chain is from a study of shared clonotypes between healthy human individuals. Study as a whole: The plates for each donor numbered three CD4 naive, three CD4 memory, two CD8 naive and one CD8 memory.

From germline, CDR1 is SGDLS and CDR2 YYNGEE. The V and J ends lost 0 bases and 4 bases respectively, with 6 bases between them. The CDR3 covers 13 residues. Study observations and caveats: Clonotype sharing across a few donors was observed for about 4.8% of naive CD4 clonotypes.

A 200 ng quantity of DNA, 25,000 to 35,000 T cell genomes, went into the sorted-subset replicate PCRs. Clones were read by immunoSEQ multiplex PCR, and TCRdb kept only the in-frame ones, dropping some. The sample records around 1,100,000 clones, roughly 80% being singletons. This clone came up many times. Its matching antigen is unknown. This receptor was taken from a man aged 18 to 29 in good health. Some clones in this sample may be carry-over from other donors' samples. The sequencing input was memory CD4+ T cells from PBMCs. Sample subset: CD45RA-negative fraction. The rearrangement joins TRBV9 to TRBJ2-3; D not resolved. The CDR3: CASSVEYPDTQYF. CDR3 DNA sequence: TGTGCCAGCAGCGTAGAGTATCCAGATACGCAGTATTTT.